These 15 T cell receptor beta chains came from one sample sequenced in a study of T cells after yellow fever vaccination. From the 5' RACE reads, TCRdb called clonotypes with MiXCR, one entry per CDR3 protein. The repertoire has 110,000 to 150,000 distinct CDR3 sequences, 5% to 7.5% of them found once; the top ten carry under 0.7%. Source: CD4+ T cells sorted from PBMCs, taken 10 days after the yellow fever booster vaccination. The receptors derive from a man in his thirties or forties who received the YFV17D yellow fever vaccine.

This clonotype was seen at least ten times. The chain employs TRBV20-1 and TRBJ1-1; no firm D call. The CDR3 spans 11 residues. Trimming removed 6 bases from V and 1 base from J, with 6 bases in between. Per germline, CDR1 DFQATT and CDR2 SNEGSKA (reference sequence). The CDR3 reads CSAPGNTEAFF. For the CDR3, the DNA is TGCAGTGCCCCAGGGAACACTGAAGCTTTCTTT.

Points on this clonotype: This clone may be a read error of a much larger clone one base away. V is TRBV29-1 and J is TRBJ2-1; D unresolved. Germline CDR1 reads SQVTM; CDR2 reads ANQGSEA. CDR3 length equals 12 residues. Trimming left V 4 bases short and J 1 base short, with 5 bases between. CDR3: CSVVGSYNEQFF. The CDR3 DNA reads TGCAGCGTTGTTGGGTCCTACAATGAGCAGTTCTTC.

A few counts support this clonotype. This chain uses TRBV18 with TRBJ1-5, with D maybe TRBD1 (5 bases). V gave up 4 bases and J gave up 6 bases, with 16 bases separating them. The CDR3 is 15 amino acids. Per germline, CDR1 KGHSH and CDR2 LQKENI. CDR3 sequence reads: CASSLHRGSGQPQHF. In DNA form, the CDR3 reads TGTGCCAGCTCACTTCACCGGGGGTCCGGTCAGCCCCAGCATTTT.

This clonotype was picked up many times. V is TRBV5-5 and J is TRBJ1-4, with 8 bases that match TRBD1. This CDR3 is 16 amino acids long. J gave up 4 bases and V 3 bases, and 8 bases lay outside the gene matches. Germline loops: CDR1 SGHKS, CDR2 YYEKEE (reference sequence). CDR3 region: CASSSQLTGVNEKLFF. The CDR3 DNA reads as TGTGCCAGCAGCTCTCAGTTGACAGGGGTTAATGAAAAACTGTTTTTT.

In this sample, this clonotype turned up many times. The chain carries TRBV9 and TRBJ2-1; tentative D call: TRBD2 (6 bases). Germline V CDR1 and CDR2: SGDLS, YYNGEE. The CDR3 runs 16 residues. V lost 2 bases to trimming and J lost 1 base, with 13 bases between them. The CDR3 DNA sequence: TGTGCCAGCAGCGTCGGGGGAACGGGTTCCTACAATGAGCAGTTCTTC. Translating it yields CASSVGGTGSYNEQFF. The full variable domain, with the rest looked up from reference TRBV9 and TRBJ2-1, is DSGVTQTPKHLITATGQRVTLRCSPRSGDLSVYWYQQSLDQGLQFLIQYYNGEERAKGNILERFSAQQFPDLHSELNLSSLELGDSALYFCASSVGGTGSYNEQFFGPGTRLTVL.

This clonotype was counted at least ten times. The CDR3 is CASSSLADPGVGEQYF. CDR3 DNA: TGTGCCAGCAGCTCACTAGCGGACCCCGGGGTAGGCGAGCAGTACTTC. The rearrangement links TRBV7-9 to TRBJ2-7, with 8 bases matching TRBD2. Trimming at V came to 4 bases and at J to 6 bases, leaving 14 bases not matched to a gene. CDR1 is SEHNR, CDR2 FQNEAQ, per germline (reference sequence). The CDR3 is 16 residues long.

This clonotype showed up many times. The chain is built from TRBV12-3 or TRBV12-4 and TRBJ2-2; 10 nucleotides match TRBD2. With 6 bases clipped from V and 4 bases from J, the junction kept 8 bases outside the gene matches. The CDR3 has 16 amino acids. The CDR3 DNA reads as TGTGCCAGCAGCCGACCGGGACTAGCGAGCACCGGGGAGCTGTTTTTT. Translating it yields CASSRPGLASTGELFF.

This clonotype was seen at least ten times. The chain is built from TRBV5-1 and TRBJ2-5; 10 bases match TRBD1. Germline V gene data show CDR1 as SGHRS and CDR2 as YFSETQ. The CDR3 spans 15 residues. V trimming: 0 bases; J trimming: 3 bases; junction bases outside the gene matches: 2. CDR3 bases: TGCGCCAGCAGCTTGGCCGGGACAGGGGAAGAGACCCAGTACTTC. This translates into CASSLAGTGEETQYF.

This clonotype was observed many times. The J gene is TRBJ2-7, the V gene TRBV10-3; the D gene is possibly TRBD2 (5 bases). The CDR3 length is 14 residues. V was pared by 2 bases and J by 7 bases, with 15 bases between. Germline V lookup: CDR1 ENHRY, CDR2 SYGVKD. The CDR3 nucleotides read TGTGCCATCAGTGAGGAACGGGATTGGCAGGAGCAGTACTTC. Its protein is CAISEERDWQEQYF.

This clonotype was seen many times. V and J are TRBV12-3 or TRBV12-4 and TRBJ2-2; D might be TRBD2 (5 bases). Trimming left V 2 bases short and J 2 bases short, with 9 bases between. This CDR3 has 15 amino acids. The CDR3 here is CASSLLGINTGELFF. The CDR3, as DNA: TGTGCCAGCAGTTTACTCGGGATAAACACCGGGGAGCTGTTTTTT.

Ten or more counts support this clonotype. The CDR3 DNA sequence: TGTGCCACCAGCAGGGACAGTTCCTACGAGCAGTACTTC. This codes for CATSRDSSYEQYF. The gene calls are TRBV15 and TRBJ2-7; perhaps TRBD1 as D (6 bases). V was clipped by 3 bases and J by 1 base, with 7 bases between them. Germline lookup yields CDR1 LNHNV and CDR2 YYDKDF (reference sequence). CDR3 length: 13 residues. The full variable domain, in which reference TRBV15 and TRBJ2-7 provide the parts outside the CDR3, is DAMVIQNPRYQVTQFGKPVTLSCSQTLNHNVMYWYQQKSSQAPKLLFHYYDKDFNNEADTPDNFQSRRPNTSFCFLDIRSPGLGDTAMYLCATSRDSSYEQYFGPGTRLTVT.

This clonotype was recorded at least ten times. The chain recombines TRBV7-9 with TRBJ2-1; D unclear. The CDR3 sequence is 16 residues long. Germline CDR1 is SEHNR and CDR2 is FQNEAQ (reference sequence). V was trimmed by 3 bases and J by 7 bases, leaving 19 bases between them. CDR3 in DNA: TGTGCCAGCAGCTTGCTATCTTGGCTAGTGGGGAATGAGCAGTTCTTC. Amino acid sequence: CASSLLSWLVGNEQFF.

This clonotype was observed many times. V and J are TRBV5-1 and TRBJ1-1; no firm D call. The CDR3 consists of 15 residues. The germline V gene has CDR1 SGHRS and CDR2 YFSETQ. The ends were cut back, 0 bases at V and 1 base at J, with 10 bases in the middle. CDR3 loop: CASSLGELKNTEAFF. CDR3 bases: TGCGCCAGCAGCTTGGGGGAGCTAAAGAACACTGAAGCTTTCTTT.

This clonotype was recorded many times. The chain recombines TRBV3-1 with TRBJ2-7; 10 bases are shared with TRBD2. Germline V lookup: CDR1 LGHDT, CDR2 YNNKEL (reference sequence). The trim removed 6 bases at V and 0 bases at J, leaving 5 bases unmatched. This CDR3 is built from 15 residues. The CDR3 region has the DNA TGTGCCAGCAGAGTAAGCGGGAGGGGCTCCTACGAGCAGTACTTC. It yields the protein CASRVSGRGSYEQYF.

Here the CDR3 reads CASSSTYRDRAGNQPQHF. CDR3 coding DNA: TGTGCCAGCAGTTCCACATACCGGGACAGGGCGGGCAATCAGCCCCAGCATTTT. The genes are TRBV12-3 or TRBV12-4 and TRBJ1-5; 9 nucleotides align to TRBD1. J lost 2 bases, V lost 4 bases, and 12 bases had no gene match. The CDR3 contains 18 residues.